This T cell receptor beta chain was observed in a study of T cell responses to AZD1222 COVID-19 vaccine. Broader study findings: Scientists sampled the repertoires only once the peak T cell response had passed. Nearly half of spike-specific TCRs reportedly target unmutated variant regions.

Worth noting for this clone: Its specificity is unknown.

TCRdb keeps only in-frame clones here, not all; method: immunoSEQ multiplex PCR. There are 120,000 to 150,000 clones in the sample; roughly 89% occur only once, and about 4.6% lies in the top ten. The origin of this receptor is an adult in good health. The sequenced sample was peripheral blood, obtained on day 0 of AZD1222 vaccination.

CDR3 in amino acids: CASSLKGLKGYTF. The CDR3 DNA reads TGTGCCAGCAGTTTAAAAGGTCTTAAGGGCTACACCTTC. V and J are TRBV28 and TRBJ1-2; D is ambiguous. Per germline, CDR1 MDHEN and CDR2 SYDVKM. The CDR3 is made up of 13 amino acids. The germline V and J ends were trimmed by 2 bases and 8 bases, with 12 bases remaining between them.